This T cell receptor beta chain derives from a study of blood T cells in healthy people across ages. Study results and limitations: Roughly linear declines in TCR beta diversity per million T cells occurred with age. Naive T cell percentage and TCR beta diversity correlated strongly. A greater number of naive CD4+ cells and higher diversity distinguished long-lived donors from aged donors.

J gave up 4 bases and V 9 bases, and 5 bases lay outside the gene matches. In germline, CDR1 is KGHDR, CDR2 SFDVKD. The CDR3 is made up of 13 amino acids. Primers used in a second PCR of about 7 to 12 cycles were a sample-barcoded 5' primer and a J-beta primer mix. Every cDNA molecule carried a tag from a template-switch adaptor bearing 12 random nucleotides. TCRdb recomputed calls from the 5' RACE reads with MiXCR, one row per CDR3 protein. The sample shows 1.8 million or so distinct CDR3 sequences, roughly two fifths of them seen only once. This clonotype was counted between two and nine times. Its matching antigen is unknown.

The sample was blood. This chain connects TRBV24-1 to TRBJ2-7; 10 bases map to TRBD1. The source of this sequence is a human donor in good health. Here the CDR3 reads CATAGQGRYEQYF. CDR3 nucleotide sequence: TGTGCCACCGCGGGACAGGGGAGATACGAGCAGTACTTC.